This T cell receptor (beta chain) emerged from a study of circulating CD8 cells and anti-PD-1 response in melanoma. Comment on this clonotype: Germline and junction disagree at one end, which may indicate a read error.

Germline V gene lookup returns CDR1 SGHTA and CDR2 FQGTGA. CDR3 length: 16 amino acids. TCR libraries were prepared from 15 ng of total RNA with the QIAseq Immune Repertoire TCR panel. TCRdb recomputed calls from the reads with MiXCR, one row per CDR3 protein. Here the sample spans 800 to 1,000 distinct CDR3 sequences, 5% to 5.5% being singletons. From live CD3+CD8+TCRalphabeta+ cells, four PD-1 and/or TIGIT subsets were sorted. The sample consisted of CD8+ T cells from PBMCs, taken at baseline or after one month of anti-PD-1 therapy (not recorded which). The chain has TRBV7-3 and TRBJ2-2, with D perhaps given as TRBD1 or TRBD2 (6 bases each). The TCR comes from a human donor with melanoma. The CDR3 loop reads CASSPTPQGNTGGLFF. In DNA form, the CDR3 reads TGTGCCAGCAGCCCGACCCCACAGGGAAACACCGGGGGGCTGTTTTTT.